This T cell receptor beta chain emerged from a study of regulatory T cells in long-lasting Graves disease. HTBI primers from iRepertoire and Arm-PCR of CDR3 regions yielded the TCR beta libraries. TCRdb re-called the multiplex PCR reads with MiXCR, one entry per CDR3 protein. The sample shows 400,000 to 650,000 distinct CDR3 sequences, 16% of them seen only once. This clonotype has a count of ten or more. Its antigen is as yet unknown. As for time point: newly diagnosed GD, antithyroid drugs for less than 3 months. The TCR library used RNA extracted from PBMCs. Study-wide results and limits: Persistent disease showed a preference for TRBV28, TRBJ1-2 and TRBJ2-5. Study was limited to peripheral blood, excluding thyroid tissue.

V was shortened by 9 bases and J by 0 bases, with 12 bases between the two germline ends. Germline V gene data show CDR1 as SNHLY and CDR2 as FYNNEI. CDR3 length: 14 residues. The data also belong to a second study, concerning T cells in Graves' hyperthyroidism and ophthalmopathy. Turning to that study: The model's output predicted ophthalmopathy at a median of 6.5 months prior to onset.

V and J are TRBV2 and TRBJ2-1, with D possibly TRBD2 on 6 matching bases. Source: peripheral blood mononuclear cells (PBMCs), taken at new diagnosis, from a patient treated with antithyroid drugs. The receptor was isolated from a woman between 40 and 65 years old with Graves disease. The CDR3 region has the DNA TGTGCCAGTAGAGCGGGTAGCTCCTACAATGAGCAGTTCTTC. Protein: CASRAGSSYNEQFF.